Listed here are 31 T cell receptor beta chains from one sample, sequenced in a study of blood T cells in healthy people across ages. Together with a sample-barcoded 5' primer, a J-beta primer mix was included in a second PCR lasting roughly 6 to 12 cycles. Each CDR3 protein is one row after TCRdb ran MiXCR on the 5' RACE reads. This table holds 1.5 million to 2 million distinct CDR3 sequences, roughly 49% found once. The sequencing input was blood. Source of these receptors: a woman aged 40 to 55 in good health.

This clonotype has just one count. One junction end disagrees with the germline gene, perhaps due to a read error. The chain carries TRBV5-1 and TRBJ2-3; D remains ambiguous. Germline CDR1 SGHRS, CDR2 YFSETQ. The length of the CDR3 is 14 residues. The CDR3 region is CASSSSGPTDTRYF. The CDR3 bases are TGCGCCAGCAGCTCCTCCGGGCCGACGGATACGCGGTATTTT.

CDR3 coding DNA: TGTGCCAGCAGCTTAGCCGATTACAGGGGGCCTAATTCACCCCTCCACTTT. Its translation is CASSLADYRGPNSPLHF. J is TRBJ1-6 and V is TRBV7-2, with TRBD1 identical over 9 bases. Germline lookup yields CDR1 SGHTA and CDR2 FQGNSA. The CDR3 is made up of 17 amino acids. Trimming removed 0 bases from V and 6 bases from J; junction bases left unmatched: 6.

This clonotype was picked up a small number of times. The gene calls are TRBV20-1 and TRBJ1-2; 10 bases align to TRBD1. Germline V gene sequence: CDR1 DFQATT, CDR2 SNEGSKA (reference sequence). The CDR3 is made up of 14 amino acids. J was trimmed by 2 bases and V by 6 bases; bases with no gene match: 6. CDR3 loop: CSAHRGQGNYGYTF. The CDR3 DNA is TGCAGTGCCCACCGGGGACAGGGGAACTATGGCTACACCTTC.

V is TRBV14 and J is TRBJ1-4; maybe TRBD1 (5 bases). Germline values: CDR1 SGHDN, CDR2 FVKESK. The CDR3 loop spans 14 amino acids. V lost 2 bases to trimming and J lost 4 bases, with 8 bases between them. CDR3 nucleotide sequence: TGTGCCAGCAGCCAAAACAGGATTAATGAAAAACTGTTTTTT. Amino acid sequence: CASSQNRINEKLFF.

The chain has TRBV12-3 or TRBV12-4 and TRBJ2-3; D is unclear. CDR3 length equals 17 residues. V was pared by 5 bases and J by 6 bases, with 24 bases between. The CDR3 DNA reads as TGTGCCAGCAGTCTCCTGGGTAGTCCGGTGGGTAGGGATACGCAGTATTTT. Protein sequence: CASSLLGSPVGRDTQYF.

The chain links TRBV2 to TRBJ2-7; D remains ambiguous. CDR3 size: 14 residues. V gave up 4 bases and J gave up 0 bases, with 10 bases separating them. Germline V lookup: CDR1 SNHLY, CDR2 FYNNEI. The CDR3 reads CASSVKQSSYEQYF. CDR3 DNA sequence: TGTGCCAGCAGTGTGAAACAGAGCTCCTACGAGCAGTACTTC.

This clonotype was seen a handful of times. The gene calls are TRBV5-6 and TRBJ2-7; 9 nucleotides match TRBD1. The DNA end is a closer match to TRBJ2-5, so the J assignment may be wrong. Germline V CDR1 and CDR2: SGHDT, YYEEEE. The CDR3 loop spans 14 amino acids. The CDR3 DNA follows: TGTGCCAGCAGCTCACAGGGGGCGTATGAGACCCAGTACTTC. Translated, it gives CASSSQGAYETQYF.

The chain links TRBV5-1 to TRBJ2-5; D may match TRBD1 or TRBD2 (6 bases each). Germline CDR1 and CDR2: SGHRS and YFSETQ. The CDR3 length is 18 residues. V was cut by 2 bases and J by 5 bases, with 25 bases left in between. Written as DNA, the CDR3 is TGCGCCAGCAGCTTAGGTGGGGGGCCAAGAATTGGTGCGGAGACCCAGTACTTC. Amino acids: CASSLGGGPRIGAETQYF. The whole variable domain, filled in from reference TRBV5-1 and TRBJ2-5, reads KAGVTQTPRYLIKTRGQQVTLSCSPISGHRSVSWYQQTPGQGLQFLFEYFSETQRNKGNFPGRFSGRQFSNSRSEMNVSTLELGDSALYLCASSLGGGPRIGAETQYFGPGTRLLVL.

This chain uses TRBV3-1 with TRBJ1-2; D unresolved. The CDR3 runs 17 residues. The V gene lost 1 base and the J gene lost 6 bases, with 21 bases spanning the gap. From germline, CDR1 is LGHDT and CDR2 YNNKEL (reference sequence). The CDR3 reads CASSQGKGLRSQDGYTF. The CDR3 DNA reads as TGTGCCAGCAGCCAAGGTAAGGGCCTGAGGTCCCAGGATGGCTACACCTTC.

This clonotype has just one count. The rearrangement links TRBV6-6 to TRBJ2-2; D is undetermined. Germline V lookup: CDR1 MNHNY, CDR2 SVGAGI (reference sequence). The CDR3 is 11 residues long. The V gene lost 6 bases and the J gene lost 7 bases, with 6 bases spanning the gap. CDR3 bases: TGTGCCAGCAGGGGGAACGGGGAGCTGTTTTTT. It encodes CASRGNGELFF.

In this sample, this clonotype turned up a few times. V usage is TRBV3-1 and J usage is TRBJ2-5; D possibly corresponds to TRBD1 (5 bases). The V gene's germline CDR1 is LGHDT and CDR2 YNNKEL (reference sequence). The CDR3 has 12 residues. Trimming left V 5 bases short and J 7 bases short, with 11 bases between. CDR3 in amino acids: CASSKQGGTQYF. CDR3 DNA sequence: TGTGCCAGCAGCAAGCAGGGCGGGACCCAGTACTTC.

The gene calls are TRBV6-1 and TRBJ2-6; D might be TRBD1 (5 bases). This CDR3 is built from 16 residues. Trimming stripped 7 bases from V and 0 bases from J, with 13 bases between. Germline CDR1 and CDR2: MNHNS and SASEGT. As DNA, the CDR3 is TGTGCCAGCAACGAGCAGGGCCTCTCTGGGGCCAACGTCCTGACTTTC. The encoded protein is CASNEQGLSGANVLTF.

The chain has TRBV5-1 and TRBJ2-6; TRBD1 is a possible D gene (5 bases). Germline V CDR1 and CDR2: SGHRS, YFSETQ. V was pared by 0 bases and J by 9 bases, with 7 bases between. CDR3 length: 13 amino acids. CDR3 sequence: CASSLEGFNVLTF. The CDR3 DNA is TGCGCCAGCAGCTTGGAGGGGTTCAACGTCCTGACTTTC.

The chain is built from TRBV9 and TRBJ2-3; a possible D gene is TRBD2 (6 bases). Germline assignment: CDR1 SGDLS and CDR2 YYNGEE. V was cut by 4 bases and J by 1 base, with 19 bases left in between. The CDR3 spans 17 residues. The CDR3 loop is CASSPRDGRLGTDTQYF. For the CDR3, the DNA is TGTGCCAGCAGCCCGCGGGACGGAAGACTAGGCACAGATACGCAGTATTTT.

The count of this clonotype is one. J is TRBJ1-2 and V is TRBV28; TRBD1 matches at 8 bases. The CDR3 runs 15 residues. Germline V gene sequence: CDR1 MDHEN, CDR2 SYDVKM. V lost 3 bases and J lost 5; bases outside the gene matches: 8. The CDR3 DNA reads TGTGCCAGCAGTTTGATCGGTGGACAGGGTTATGGCTACACCTTC. Its protein is CASSLIGGQGYGYTF.

In this sample, this clonotype turned up a few times. The chain combines TRBV24-1 with TRBJ2-1; D ambiguous. V was shortened by 4 bases and J by 0 bases, with 18 bases between the two germline ends. Germline V lookup: CDR1 KGHDR, CDR2 SFDVKD. CDR3 length equals 18 residues. The CDR3 is CATSDSLWAGSSYNEQFF. CDR3 coding DNA: TGTGCCACCAGTGACTCCCTATGGGCAGGCAGCTCCTACAATGAGCAGTTCTTC.

This clonotype was detected a few times. The chain couples TRBV12-3 or TRBV12-4 to TRBJ2-6; D gene uncertain. V lost 5 bases and J 1 base, leaving 12 bases between the germline ends. This CDR3 is built from 16 residues. The CDR3 nucleotides are TGTGCCAGCAGTAGCCTGCCCCTTTCTGGGGCCAACGTCCTGACTTTC. Its protein product is CASSSLPLSGANVLTF.

This clonotype was seen only a few times. V gene TRBV28 combines with J gene TRBJ2-3; 7 nucleotides line up with TRBD1. Losses at the gene ends were 6 bases for V and 2 bases for J; bases not matched to a gene: 8. This CDR3 is built from 15 residues. Germline values: CDR1 MDHEN, CDR2 SYDVKM. The CDR3, as DNA: TGTGCCAGCAGGCTACAGGGGACCTACACAGATACGCAGTATTTT. It encodes CASRLQGTYTDTQYF. The variable domain in full, with the rest retrieved from reference TRBV28 and TRBJ2-3, is DVKVTQSSRYLVKRTGEKVFLECVQDMDHENMFWYRQDPGLGLRLIYFSYDVKMKEKGDIPEGYSVSREKKERFSLILESASTNQTSMYLCASRLQGTYTDTQYFGPGTRLTVL.

On this clonotype: Sequence at one end of the junction differs from germline and may be a read error. This sequence joins TRBV5-1 and TRBJ2-3; 13 bases fit TRBD2. Germline loops: CDR1 SGHRS, CDR2 YFSETQ. The CDR3 length is 16 residues. The CDR3 here is CASSTGLAGPTDAQYF. The CDR3 coding sequence is TGCGCCAGCAGCACGGGACTAGCGGGACCCACAGATGCGCAGTATTTT.

V is TRBV4-1 and J is TRBJ2-1, with 11 positions matching TRBD2. This CDR3 is 13 amino acids long. Germline CDR1 is MGHRA and CDR2 is YSYEKL. V dropped 3 bases and J dropped 13; count of bases not matched to a gene: 5. The CDR3 region is CASSQDSGGAQFF. The CDR3, as DNA: TGCGCCAGCAGCCAGGATAGCGGGGGGGCCCAGTTCTTC.

This clonotype showed up just a few times. V is TRBV13 and J is TRBJ2-6; D remains ambiguous. The V end was cut by 6 bases, the J end by 0 bases, with 15 bases between. CDR1 is PRHDT and CDR2 is FYEKMQ in the germline V gene (reference sequence). This CDR3 is built from 17 residues. The CDR3 sequence is CASSIRSSLSGANVLTF. CDR3 nucleotide sequence: TGTGCCAGCAGTATCAGATCCAGCCTCTCTGGGGCCAACGTCCTGACTTTC.

This rearrangement joins TRBV20-1 to TRBJ2-1; 14 bases are a match to TRBD2. The CDR3 consists of 14 residues. The trim removed 3 bases at V and 13 bases at J, leaving 8 bases unmatched. The germline gives CDR1 DFQATT, CDR2 SNEGSKA (reference sequence). As DNA, the CDR3 is TGCAGTGCTAGCCTTTCCGGGACTAGCGGGAGTCAGTTCTTC. Its translation: CSASLSGTSGSQFF.

The chain recombines TRBV19 with TRBJ2-4; either TRBD1 or TRBD2 may fit D (5 bases each). The CDR3 extends over 16 amino acids. Trimming left V 1 base short and J 7 bases short, with 17 bases between. Per germline, CDR1 LNHDA and CDR2 SQIVND (reference sequence). The CDR3 is CASSIGGTARKNIQYF. CDR3 bases: TGTGCCAGTAGTATAGGAGGGACGGCGAGGAAGAACATTCAGTACTTC.

This clonotype was recorded a few times. The chain has TRBV7-8 and TRBJ2-7; D call uncertain. CDR3 size: 14 residues. Trimming stripped 2 bases from V and 2 bases from J, with 10 bases between. Germline V gene lookup returns CDR1 SGHVS and CDR2 FQNEAQ. CDR3: CASSLYEGTYEQYF. The CDR3 DNA reads as TGTGCCAGCAGCTTATACGAAGGGACCTACGAGCAGTACTTC.

CDR3 DNA: TGTGCCAGCAGCCTGGAGTACCGCACAGATACGCAGTATTTT. Translating gives CASSLEYRTDTQYF. The rearrangement uses TRBV12-3 or TRBV12-4 and TRBJ2-3; D remains ambiguous. Trimming removed 6 bases from V and 1 base from J, with 11 bases in between. The CDR3 sequence is 14 residues long.

Points on this clonotype: This clone may be a read error of a much larger clone one base away. The V gene is TRBV5-1, the J gene TRBJ2-7; D is perhaps TRBD1 (6 bases). V was clipped by 3 bases and J by 7 bases, with 8 bases between them. Looked up from germline, CDR1 is SGHRS and CDR2 is YFSETQ. CDR3 size: 11 residues. CDR3: CASSWDNEQYF. The DNA of the CDR3 is TGCGCCAGCAGCTGGGACAATGAGCAGTACTTC.

In this sample, this clonotype turned up a few times. The gene calls are TRBV12-3 or TRBV12-4 and TRBJ2-3, with no clear D. With 3 bases removed from V and 0 bases from J, the gap between germline ends came to 10 bases. The CDR3 sequence is 15 residues long. The CDR3 DNA reads as TGTGCCAGCAGTTTTGGGATACCTAGCACAGATACGCAGTATTTT. Amino acids: CASSFGIPSTDTQYF.

This CDR3 is CASSSGRLAGASGPDTQYF. CDR3 nucleotides: TGTGCCAGCAGCTCAGGGAGGCTAGCGGGGGCCTCCGGACCAGATACGCAGTATTTT. V usage is TRBV11-3 and J usage is TRBJ2-3; 10 positions match TRBD2. The CDR3 totals 19 residues. J was trimmed by 4 bases and V by 4 bases; bases with no gene match: 17. Germline V CDR1 and CDR2: SGHNT, YENEEA.

This clonotype has only a few counts. This chain connects TRBV20-1 to TRBJ1-2; 11 bases align to TRBD1. J was trimmed by 5 bases and V by 1 base; bases with no gene match: 3. The length of the CDR3 is 14 residues. The germline V gene has CDR1 DFQATT and CDR2 SNEGSKA (reference sequence). The CDR3 reads CSARGGQGVYGYTF. The CDR3 DNA reads TGCAGTGCTAGAGGGGGACAGGGGGTGTATGGCTACACCTTC.

V is TRBV3-1 and J is TRBJ2-7, with TRBD2 as a possible D gene (6 bases). CDR1 is LGHDT and CDR2 is YNNKEL in the germline V gene (reference sequence). Trimming took 1 base from V and 4 from J, leaving 14 bases between them. This CDR3 spans 15 amino acids. CDR3 nucleotides: TGTGCCAGCAGCCAAGTCGCGGGGTCATTGTACGAGCAGTACTTC. This gives the protein CASSQVAGSLYEQYF.

The chain couples TRBV5-6 to TRBJ2-5; 7 bases map to TRBD2. Germline values: CDR1 SGHDT, CDR2 YYEEEE. The CDR3 runs to 15 residues. Germline trimming cut 4 bases from V and 1 base from J; bases unmatched to any gene: 7. DNA for the CDR3: TGTGCCAGCAGCCATGTGGGGAGGGTCCAAGAGACCCAGTACTTC. This sequence encodes CASSHVGRVQETQYF.